This is a list of T cell receptor beta chains from one sample in a study of regulatory T cells in long-lasting Graves disease. Using its own MiXCR run on the multiplex PCR reads, TCRdb lists one record per CDR3 protein. The profile shows about 460,000 distinct CDR3 sequences, less than 15% of them singletons. These data were likewise used in another study, on T cells in Graves' hyperthyroidism and ophthalmopathy.

The sequenced sample was peripheral blood mononuclear cells (PBMCs), obtained at new diagnosis, from a patient treated with antithyroid drugs. The receptor set was obtained from a woman aged 45-65 years with Graves disease. Each CDR3 is given with its conserved first and last residue. The order of the fields is CDR3 DNA, CDR3 protein, V gene, J gene, D gene, clone size, CDR3 length. The D gene is left open where the match is weak. A row's size may be missing; if present it is once, few, many or a size class.

TGTGCCAGTAGTTCGCGCGGGAGGTACAATGAGCAGTTCTTC	CASSSRGRYNEQFF	TRBV19	TRBJ2-1	TRBD2	.	14
TGTGCCAGCAGTGAGGGGGGCTTTCCTGGGGCCAACGTCCTGACTTTC	CASSEGGFPGANVLTF	TRBV2	TRBJ2-6	.	many	16
TGCAGTGCTAGAGTGGCGGAGCACTACGAGCAGTACTTC	CSARVAEHYEQYF	TRBV20-1	TRBJ2-7	.	many	13
TGTGCCAGTAGTATACTAGCGGACAACTACAATGAGCAGTTCTTC	CASSILADNYNEQFF	TRBV19	TRBJ2-1	TRBD2	.	15
TGCAGTGCTAGACACGACAGGGACGGCTATGGCTACACCTTC	CSARHDRDGYGYTF	TRBV20-1	TRBJ1-2	TRBD1	.	14
TGTGCCAGCAGTTACTCCTTTGGGACAGAGAACACCGGGGAGCTGTTTTTT	CASSYSFGTENTGELFF	TRBV6-5	TRBJ2-2	TRBD1	many	17
TGTGCCAGCAGTTACGGGAATGAGCAGTTCTTC	CASSYGNEQFF	TRBV12-3/TRBV12-4	TRBJ2-1	.	many	11
TGCAGCGGTTCCTCCGCAGGATTGGGGAAGGAGACCCAGTACTTC	CSGSSAGLGKETQYF	TRBV29-1	TRBJ2-5	.	many	15
TGTGCCAGCAGCGCCCGTGAGGGGGAGCGGCAGCCCCAGCATTTT	CASSAREGERQPQHF	TRBV12-3/TRBV12-4	TRBJ1-5	.	many	15
TGTGCCAGCAGCCAAGATCGGGGACAGGGGCGGTATGGCTACACCTTC	CASSQDRGQGRYGYTF	TRBV3-1	TRBJ1-2	TRBD1	.	16
TGTGCCAGCAGTATCGTCGGTAGGGAGCAGTTCTTC	CASSIVGREQFF	TRBV28	TRBJ2-1	.	many	12
TGTGCCAGCAGCTCACAAGCGGTTAGCTCCTACGAGCAGTACTTC	CASSSQAVSSYEQYF	TRBV11-2	TRBJ2-7	.	few	15
TGTGCCAGCAGCTTAGTAAGACTAGCGGGAGAGTTCAGCTACGAGCAGTACTTC	CASSLVRLAGEFSYEQYF	TRBV7-9	TRBJ2-7	TRBD2	few	18
TGTGCCAGCACCCTCGGGGGAAACACTGGAGCTTTCTTT	CASTLGGNTGAFF	TRBV7-9	TRBJ1-1	.	.	13
TGCAGTGCTAGTAGGTCGGGGGACCGGCCCCAGCATTTT	CSASRSGDRPQHF	TRBV20-1	TRBJ1-5	.	.	13
TGCAGTGCTAGTCCCGAGACAGGAAGAGCCTATAATTCACCCCTCCACTTT	CSASPETGRAYNSPLHF	TRBV20-1	TRBJ1-6	.	.	17
TGTGCCAGCAGTGCTAGCCCCCGGGACGTGGAGACCCAGTACTTC	CASSASPRDVETQYF	TRBV27	TRBJ2-5	.	many	15
TGTGCCAGCAAAGGGGCGGGAGAAACCTACGAGCAGTACTTC	CASKGAGETYEQYF	TRBV6-1	TRBJ2-7	TRBD2	few	14
TGTGCCAGCAGTGAAAGGGACAGAGGGAGGCCCCAGCATTTT	CASSERDRGRPQHF	TRBV2	TRBJ1-5	TRBD1	many	14
TGCGCCAGCAGCTTGTTAGGGACAGGGATAGGCGAGCAGTACTTC	CASSLLGTGIGEQYF	TRBV5-1	TRBJ2-7	TRBD1	.	15
TGCGCCAGCAGCTTGAGCCGAGAGGGCCCTGGAAACACCATATATTTT	CASSLSREGPGNTIYF	TRBV5-1	TRBJ1-3	.	.	16
TGTGCCAGCAGCGTAGACGGCAGTAGCTCCTACAATGAGCAGTTCTTC	CASSVDGSSSYNEQFF	TRBV9	TRBJ2-1	.	few	16
TGTGCCACCAGTGACCAAGGACTAGCAACCAATGAGCAGTACTTC	CATSDQGLATNEQYF	TRBV24-1	TRBJ2-7	TRBD2	once	15
TGTGCCAGCGGCTTAACTAGCGGGATCTCCTCTGGGGCCAACGTCCTGACTTTC	CASGLTSGISSGANVLTF	TRBV11-2	TRBJ2-6	TRBD2	once	18
TGCGCCAGCAGCTTGGCCCGAGTCTCCCTAGCGGGAGCTCCTAACAATGAGCAGTTCTTC	CASSLARVSLAGAPNNEQFF	TRBV5-1	TRBJ2-1	TRBD2	few	20
TGCGCCAGCATGCCCCTGAGCGGGGGAAAGGGCGAGCAGTACTTC	CASMPLSGGKGEQYF	TRBV5-1	TRBJ2-7	TRBD2	many	15
TGTGCCAGCAGCCAAGGGAAGGCCTACGAGCAGTACTTC	CASSQGKAYEQYF	TRBV7-2	TRBJ2-7	.	.	13
TGTGCAGTAGGTACACTTAACAATGAGCAGTTCTTC	CAVGTLNNEQFF	TRBV19	TRBJ2-1	.	.	12
TGTGCCAGCAGCGTAGAGAGCCCCGGAGGGGGCGAGAATTCACCCCTCCACTTT	CASSVESPGGGENSPLHF	TRBV9	TRBJ1-6	TRBD1	few	18
TGTGCTACCCGCGTCGGCGCGGGCAGGGGGCACTACGAGCAGTACTTC	CATRVGAGRGHYEQYF	TRBV10-3	TRBJ2-7	TRBD1	few	16
TGTGCCAGCAGGGGGGACAATTGGAAGAGGGAGCAGTACTTC	CASRGDNWKREQYF	TRBV2	TRBJ2-7	.	many	14
TGCAGTGCTGCCCGGGACAGTTACAATGAGCAGTTCTTC	CSAARDSYNEQFF	TRBV20-1	TRBJ2-1	TRBD1	many	13
TGCGCCAGCAGAGAGTCGTTGGGGCTTAACGAGCAGTACTTC	CASRESLGLNEQYF	TRBV10-1	TRBJ2-7	.	few	14